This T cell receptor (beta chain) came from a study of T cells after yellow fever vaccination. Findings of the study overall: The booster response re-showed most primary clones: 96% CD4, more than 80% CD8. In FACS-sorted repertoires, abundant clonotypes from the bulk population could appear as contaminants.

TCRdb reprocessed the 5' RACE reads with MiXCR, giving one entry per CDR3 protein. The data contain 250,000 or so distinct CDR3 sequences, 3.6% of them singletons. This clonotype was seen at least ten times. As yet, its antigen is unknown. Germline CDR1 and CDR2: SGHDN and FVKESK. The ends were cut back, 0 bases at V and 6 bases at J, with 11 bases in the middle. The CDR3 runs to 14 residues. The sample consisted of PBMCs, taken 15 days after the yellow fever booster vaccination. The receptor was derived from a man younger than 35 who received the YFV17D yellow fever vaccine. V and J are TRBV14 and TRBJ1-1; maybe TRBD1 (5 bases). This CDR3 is CASSQDHWGAEAFF. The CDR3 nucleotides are TGTGCCAGCAGCCAAGATCACTGGGGCGCTGAAGCTTTCTTT.